This TCR beta chain was obtained from a study of CD4 T cells in relation to SARS-CoV-2 and coronaviruses. TCRdb's copy holds only in-frame clones and misses some; the assay was immunoSEQ multiplex PCR. The repertoire has more than 35,000 clones, 77% of them found once; the top ten carry roughly 2.8%. A note on this clone: Its antigen is still unknown.

V was pared by 4 bases and J by 4 bases, with 8 bases of the junction left unmatched. Germline V gene data show CDR1 as LGHNA and CDR2 as YNFKEQ. The CDR3 totals 15 residues. The chain combines TRBV4-2 with TRBJ2-7; 9 positions agree with TRBD2. The sequenced sample consisted of memory CD4+ T cells from PBMCs, cultured in vitro. The sequence was obtained from an adult with COVID-19. The CDR3 spells CASSLEASGIYEQYF. In nucleotides, the CDR3 is TGTGCCAGCAGCCTCGAGGCTAGCGGGATTTACGAGCAGTACTTC.